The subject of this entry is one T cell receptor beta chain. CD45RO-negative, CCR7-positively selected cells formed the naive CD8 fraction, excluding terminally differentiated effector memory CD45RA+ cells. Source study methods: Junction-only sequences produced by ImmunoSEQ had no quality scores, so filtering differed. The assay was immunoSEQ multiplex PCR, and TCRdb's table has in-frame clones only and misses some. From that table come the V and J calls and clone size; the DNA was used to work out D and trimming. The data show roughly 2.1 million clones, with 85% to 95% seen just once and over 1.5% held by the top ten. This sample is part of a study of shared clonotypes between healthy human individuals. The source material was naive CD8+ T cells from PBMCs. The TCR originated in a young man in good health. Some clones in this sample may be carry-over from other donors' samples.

CDR3 region: CASSLRRGETQYF. In DNA, the CDR3 is TGTGCCAGCAGCTTAAGACGGGGGGAGACCCAGTACTTC. The chain uses TRBV7-3 and TRBJ2-5, with D possibly TRBD2 on 6 matching bases. The CDR3 totals 13 residues. Between the trimmed V and J ends, which lost 1 base and 5 bases, there was a span of 8 bases. CDR1 is SGHTA and CDR2 is FQGTGA in the germline V gene.